The text below deals with one T cell receptor (beta chain). Its antigen remains unknown. This specimen comes from a study of a mutant IDH1 vaccine in newly diagnosed glioma. Study-level information: The therapy given earlier, which was standard therapy, consisted of radiotherapy, temozolomide, or both, and most of the patients received both.

CDR1 is SGHRS, CDR2 YFSETQ, per germline. The CDR3 is 17 amino acids. Losses at the gene ends were 4 bases for V and 2 bases for J; bases not matched to a gene: 15. Time point specified: week 35, safety follow-up. Every vaccination contained 300 ug of the mutant IDH1 20-mer peptide and was paired with topical imiquimod. Donors had new IDH1-mutant astrocytomas of WHO grade 3 or 4 (ATRX-lost). Profiling relied on immunoSEQ multiplex PCR, and the TCRdb table lists in-frame clones only, not all of them. The sample has approximately 45,000 clones; around 92% are singletons. Sequences were derived from PBMCs, sampled from a glioma patient whose treatment included an IDH1 peptide vaccine. This receptor was identified in a man aged 45-65 years with glioma. The rearrangement links TRBV5-1 to TRBJ2-7; TRBD2 agrees at 7 bases. This CDR3 is CASSPSSGTGTTYEQYF. CDR3 sequence (DNA): TGCGCCAGCAGCCCTTCTAGCGGCACCGGGACGACCTACGAGCAGTACTTC. The variable domain in full, completed from reference TRBV5-1 and TRBJ2-7, reads KAGVTQTPRYLIKTRGQQVTLSCSPISGHRSVSWYQQTPGQGLQFLFEYFSETQRNKGNFPGRFSGRQFSNSRSEMNVSTLELGDSALYLCASSPSSGTGTTYEQYFGPGTRLTVT.